This TCR beta chain was sequenced during a study of cytomegalovirus exposure and HLA in healthy donors. Study results and limitations: Altogether, some 170 TCR beta chains were recorded as cytomegalovirus-associated.

Trimming pared 2 bases from V and 3 bases from J, leaving 17 bases between. The germline gives CDR1 SGHVS, CDR2 FNYEAQ. This CDR3 contains 16 residues. PCR involved 60 Vbeta and 13 Jbeta primers. TCRdb's table, derived via immunoSEQ multiplex PCR, lists solely in-frame clones and lacks some. The sample carries about 190,000 clones, almost 85% recorded once. A remark on this clone: Antigen: not known.

Among the donors, all were healthy bone marrow donors. V and J are TRBV7-6 and TRBJ2-7, with a possible D match to TRBD2 (6 bases). The TCR comes from a boy younger than 18 in good health and CMV-seronegative. The sample was PBMCs. The DNA of the CDR3 is TGTGCCAGCAGCTTAAACCGACGGGAGCCCATCTACGAGCAGTACTTC. Its protein is CASSLNRREPIYEQYF.